A single sample gave rise to the 16 T cell receptor beta chains below, sequenced in a study of blood T cell repertoires in COVID-19. Using immunoSEQ multiplex PCR, the repertoire was profiled, and TCRdb retains in-frame clones only, with some absent. The sample gives about 240,000 clones, roughly four fifths of which show up once; under 15% is in the top ten. Sequencing was carried out using peripheral blood. The source is a woman between 55 and 75 years old with active or convalescent COVID-19.

This chain connects TRBV30 to TRBJ2-7, with TRBD2 identical over 8 bases. The germline CDR1 and CDR2 sequences are GTSNPN and SVGIG (reference sequence). The CDR3 totals 13 residues. V shed 4 bases and J 12 bases; nucleotides not matched to a gene: 14. The CDR3 DNA is TGTGCCTGGAACACGCTTCGGGGGGGGCATAGGTACTTC. Its translation: CAWNTLRGGHRYF.

A few counts support this clone. The chain employs TRBV6-5 and TRBJ1-2; 8 bases agree with TRBD1. Germline CDR1 and CDR2: MNHEY and SVGAGI. The CDR3 is 14 residues long. Losses at the gene ends were 2 bases for V and 7 bases for J; bases not matched to a gene: 6. The CDR3 DNA reads as TGTGCCAGCAGTTACGGAGACAGGGGTGGTGGCTACACCTTC. Translation gives CASSYGDRGGGYTF.

The chain carries TRBV12-3 or TRBV12-4 and TRBJ1-2; D remains ambiguous. V was pared by 3 bases and J by 4 bases, with 9 bases between. The length of the CDR3 is 13 residues. The chain's CDR3 is CASSFEGFYGYTF. Written as DNA, the CDR3 is TGTGCCAGCAGTTTCGAGGGTTTCTATGGCTACACCTTC.

The chain recombines TRBV30 with TRBJ1-4; D is perhaps TRBD1 (5 bases). CDR1 and CDR2 (germline): GTSNPN, SVGIG (reference sequence). This CDR3 comprises 14 residues. V lost 3 bases to trimming and J lost 4 bases, with 12 bases between them. The chain's CDR3 is CAWRQPGVNEKLFF. The DNA for the CDR3 is TGTGCCTGGAGGCAACCGGGGGTTAATGAAAAACTGTTTTTT.

The rearrangement uses TRBV5-5 and TRBJ1-6; the match to TRBD1 covers 7 bases. Germline V gene sequence: CDR1 SGHKS, CDR2 YYEKEE (reference sequence). J was trimmed by 10 bases and V by 8 bases; bases with no gene match: 12. CDR3 size: 14 residues. CDR3 nucleotides: TGTGCCAGTCAGGGGGTAATGGTAGGATCACCCCTCCACTTT. The encoded protein is CASQGVMVGSPLHF.

This clone was detected only a few times. V usage is TRBV27 and J usage is TRBJ1-5, with 11 nucleotides matching TRBD1. Germline loops: CDR1 MNHEY, CDR2 SMNVEV (reference sequence). The CDR3 is 17 residues long. V lost 2 bases, J lost 5 bases, and 8 bases stayed unmatched. CDR3 bases: TGTGCCAGCAGTTTACTTGGACAGGGGGCTTTTGATCAGCCCCAGCATTTT. Translated, it gives CASSLLGQGAFDQPQHF.

This chain joins TRBV5-4 and TRBJ1-1; no clear D. The CDR3 spans 12 residues. Trimming stripped 3 bases from V and 5 bases from J, with 8 bases between. Germline lookup yields CDR1 SGHNT and CDR2 YYREEE (reference sequence). CDR3 in DNA: TGTGCCAGCAGCTGGGCCCATACTGAAGCTTTCTTT. As protein: CASSWAHTEAFF.

Concerning this clone: A read error may produce the germline difference seen at one junction end. The rearrangement links TRBV7-7 to TRBJ2-1, with TRBD2 matching 7 bases. From germline, CDR1 is SSHAT and CDR2 FNYEAQ (reference sequence). This CDR3 has 15 residues. CDR3 DNA: TGTGCTAGCAGCTCAACTAGCGCACCCTACAATGAGCAGTTCTTC. Its translation: CASSSTSAPYNEQFF.

V and J are TRBV5-1 and TRBJ1-2, with D perhaps matching TRBD1 (5 bases). Per the germline V gene, CDR1 is SGHRS and CDR2 is YFSETQ. Trimming took off 2 bases at V and 5 bases at J, with 22 bases between the two ends. The CDR3 extends over 17 amino acids. Here the CDR3 DNA reads TGCGCCAGCAGCTTAAGGACACCGACCACCGGGGGGTATGGCTACACCTTC. Its protein is CASSLRTPTTGGYGYTF.

This clone was counted between two and nine times. The J gene is TRBJ1-1, the V gene TRBV4-1; possibly TRBD1 for D (5 bases). Trimming took off 8 bases at V and 0 bases at J, with 13 bases between the two ends. The germline V gene encodes CDR1 MGHRA and CDR2 YSYEKL. The CDR3 covers 14 residues. CDR3 sequence: CASRRAGLNTEAFF. The CDR3 region has the DNA TGCGCCAGCCGCAGGGCGGGGTTGAACACTGAAGCTTTCTTT.

The rearrangement joins TRBV10-3 to TRBJ1-2, with D tentatively TRBD1 (6 bases). Germline loops: CDR1 ENHRY, CDR2 SYGVKD. The CDR3 has 15 residues. Between the trimmed V and J ends, which lost 1 base and 5 bases, there was a span of 14 bases. The CDR3, as DNA: TGTGCCATCAGTGAGTACGGGACACCCCTTTATGGCTACACCTTC. Translation: CAISEYGTPLYGYTF.

The genes are TRBV5-1 and TRBJ2-5; TRBD2 agrees at 9 bases. The CDR3 extends over 15 amino acids. CDR1 and CDR2 from the germline V gene are SGHRS and YFSETQ. V trimming: 2 bases; J trimming: 3 bases; junction bases outside the gene matches: 5. CDR3 in amino acids: CASSFLAGIEETQYF. CDR3 nucleotide sequence: TGCGCCAGCAGCTTTCTAGCGGGGATCGAAGAGACCCAGTACTTC.

This clone occurred a few times. The same CDR3 arises from other DNA sequences in this sample as well. J is TRBJ1-5 and V is TRBV2; a weak D match, TRBD1 (5 bases). V gave up 5 bases and J gave up 7 bases, with 9 bases separating them. The CDR3 is made up of 12 amino acids. CDR1 is SNHLY, CDR2 FYNNEI, per germline. CDR3 coding DNA: TGTGCCAGCAGTCGACAGAACCAGCCCCAGCATTTT. It codes for CASSRQNQPQHF.

The chain has TRBV27 and TRBJ1-3; weak D call: TRBD1 (6 bases). Germline V gene sequence: CDR1 MNHEY, CDR2 SMNVEV (reference sequence). V lost 4 bases to trimming and J lost 1 base, with 17 bases between them. CDR3 length equals 17 residues. CDR3 bases: TGTGCCAGCAGTTCCAGGAACCTTGGACAGTCTGGAAACACCATATATTTT. Its protein product is CASSSRNLGQSGNTIYF.

The chain carries TRBV12-3 or TRBV12-4 and TRBJ1-1; D is possibly TRBD1 (6 bases). V lost 5 bases and J 5 bases, leaving 12 bases between the germline ends. This CDR3 has 13 amino acids. The CDR3, as DNA: TGTGCCAGCAGTCAGGGGTTGGGGACTGAAGCTTTCTTT. This codes for CASSQGLGTEAFF.

This clone was counted between two and nine times. The chain carries TRBV5-1 and TRBJ2-7, with 9 bases that match TRBD1. Looked up from germline, CDR1 is SGHRS and CDR2 is YFSETQ. With 3 bases clipped from V and 5 bases from J, the junction kept 6 bases outside the gene matches. The CDR3 length is 14 residues. For the CDR3, the DNA is TGCGCCAGCAGCTCCGGACAGGGGTTCCACGAGCAGTACTTC. Encoded protein: CASSSGQGFHEQYF. Combining the CDR3 with reference TRBV5-1 and TRBJ2-7 gives the whole variable domain KAGVTQTPRYLIKTRGQQVTLSCSPISGHRSVSWYQQTPGQGLQFLFEYFSETQRNKGNFPGRFSGRQFSNSRSEMNVSTLELGDSALYLCASSSGQGFHEQYFGPGTRLTVT.